This T cell receptor beta chain stems from a study of naive and memory T cell subsets. Remarks on this clonotype: This clone may be a read error of a much larger clone one base away.

This CDR3 comprises 12 residues. Trimming pared 6 bases from V and 0 bases from J, leaving 4 bases between. The germline gives CDR1 MNHEY, CDR2 SVGAGI. An equimolar mix of two oligonucleotides served as the beta constant-region primer for TRBC1 and TRBC2. TCRdb re-called the UMI-ligation and nested PCR reads through MiXCR, storing one row per CDR3 protein. The sample carries over 75,000 distinct CDR3 sequences, about an eighth recorded once. This chain connects TRBV6-5 to TRBJ2-3; D unresolved. The sample consisted of central memory CD4+ T cells from blood. The TCR comes from a human donor in good health. CDR3 in amino acids: CASRTSTDTQYF. In DNA, the CDR3 is TGTGCCAGCAGGACTAGCACAGATACGCAGTATTTT.